The T cell receptor beta chain described here comes from a study of cytomegalovirus exposure and HLA in healthy donors. Both 60 Vbeta primers and 13 Jbeta primers went into the PCR. Repertoires were generated with immunoSEQ multiplex PCR, while TCRdb's copy carries only in-frame clones and drops some. This repertoire includes about 170,000 clones. J gave up 6 bases and V 3 bases, and 13 bases lay outside the gene matches. CDR1 is SGHRS, CDR2 YFSETQ, per germline. The CDR3 has 16 amino acids. Material: PBMCs. This TCR came from a woman between 18 and 30 years old in good health and CMV-seropositive. This sequence joins TRBV5-1 and TRBJ2-3; TRBD1 matches 7 bases. This chain's CDR3 is CASSWGEGASRDTQYF. The DNA for the CDR3 is TGCGCCAGCAGCTGGGGCGAGGGGGCCTCGCGGGATACGCAGTATTTT.